The rows below give T cell receptor beta chains drawn from one sample of a study of PD-1 blockade in classical Hodgkin lymphoma. Profiled with immunoSEQ multiplex PCR; TCRdb holds only in-frame clones, not every one. The repertoire has under 60,000 clones, around 66% of them found once; the top ten carry roughly 9.6%. Here the sequenced sample was peripheral blood mononuclear cells (PBMCs), taken at baseline. These receptors were taken from a human donor with classical Hodgkin lymphoma. Each CDR3 is given with its conserved first and last residue. D genes are given only for firm matches. Clone size is shown for a subset of rows, as once, few, many or a class of expanded clone.

d_gene,j_gene,abundance,v_gene,CDR3aa,CDR3nt
NA,TRBJ1-6,NA,TRBV27,CASRLGWGLQAAPLHF,TGTGCCAGCAGACTAGGATGGGGACTACAAGCGGCACCCCTCCACTTT
TRBD2,TRBJ2-1,NA,TRBV6-1,CASSGTLAGGLGDEQFF,TGTGCCAGCAGTGGAACGCTAGCGGGGGGCCTTGGGGATGAGCAGTTCTTC
TRBD1,TRBJ1-4,NA,TRBV9,CASSSGTGEEKLFF,TGTGCCAGCAGCTCCGGGACAGGTGAAGAAAAACTGTTTTTT
TRBD1,TRBJ2-3,NA,TRBV5-4,CASSLDRGADTQYF,TGTGCCAGCAGCCTCGACAGGGGAGCAGATACGCAGTATTTT
TRBD1,TRBJ2-5,few,TRBV5-1,CASSIGQAQETQYF,TGCGCCAGCAGCATTGGACAGGCTCAAGAGACCCAGTACTTC
TRBD2,TRBJ2-3,NA,TRBV27,CASSPLLAGGPDTQYF,TGTGCCAGCAGTCCACTCCTAGCGGGAGGGCCAGATACGCAGTATTTT
NA,TRBJ1-6,NA,TRBV6-6,CASTGGGLSPLHF,TGTGCCAGCACCGGAGGGGGATTATCACCCCTCCACTTT
NA,TRBJ1-4,few,TRBV5-1,CASSSAGIQGEKLFF,TGCGCCAGCAGCTCTGCAGGGATCCAAGGTGAAAAACTGTTTTTT
NA,TRBJ2-3,NA,TRBV19,CASSKGGGTDTQYF,TGTGCCAGTAGTAAGGGTGGGGGCACAGATACGCAGTATTTT
TRBD2,TRBJ2-1,NA,TRBV2,CASSDGSSGGYYNEQFF,TGTGCCAGCAGTGATGGGTCTAGCGGGGGGTACTACAATGAGCAGTTCTTC
NA,TRBJ2-3,NA,TRBV10-1,CASSGAPRETTDTQYF,TGCGCCAGCAGTGGGGCCCCGAGGGAGACGACAGATACGCAGTATTTT
NA,TRBJ2-3,once,TRBV4-2,CASSQDQRGTDTQYF,TGTGCCAGCAGCCAAGATCAACGCGGCACAGATACGCAGTATTTT
NA,TRBJ1-6,NA,TRBV7-9,CASSVELWNSPLHF,TGTGCCAGCAGCGTGGAGTTGTGGAATTCACCCCTCCACTTT
NA,TRBJ2-3,few,TRBV7-9,CASSSLGEDTQYF,TGTGCCAGCAGCTCCCTAGGGGAGGATACGCAGTATTTT
TRBD1,TRBJ2-1,NA,TRBV19,CASSDRGTYNEQFF,TGTGCCAGTAGTGACAGGGGCACCTACAATGAGCAGTTCTTC
TRBD1,TRBJ1-4,NA,TRBV4-1,CASSQEQGAGEKLFF,TGCGCCAGCAGCCAAGAACAGGGGGCGGGTGAAAAACTGTTTTTT
TRBD2,TRBJ2-2,NA,TRBV4-2,CASSQDLAGKTGELFF,TGTGCCAGCAGCCAAGACCTAGCGGGAAAGACCGGGGAGCTGTTTTTT
NA,TRBJ2-3,NA,TRBV6-5,CASSRSPGGTDTQYF,TGTGCCAGCAGCCGCAGCCCAGGGGGCACAGATACGCAGTATTTT
TRBD1,TRBJ1-6,NA,TRBV9,CASSPGTGENSPLHF,TGTGCCAGCAGCCCCGGGACAGGGGAAAATTCACCCCTCCACTTT
NA,TRBJ1-4,NA,TRBV18,CASSPWDYTSATNEKLFF,TGTGCCAGCTCACCATGGGACTATACGTCTGCCACTAATGAAAAACTGTTTTTT
NA,TRBJ2-7,NA,TRBV5-1,CASTRGDQAEQYF,TGCGCCAGCACCCGCGGAGATCAGGCCGAGCAGTACTTC
TRBD2,TRBJ2-3,NA,TRBV10-3,CAATGTSGRPTDTQYF,TGTGCCGCGACAGGGACTAGCGGGAGACCCACAGATACGCAGTATTTT
NA,TRBJ2-3,NA,TRBV19,CASSISPLQGGTDTQYF,TGTGCCAGTAGTATATCCCCCCTCCAGGGTGGAACAGATACGCAGTATTTT
NA,TRBJ1-2,NA,TRBV5-6,CASSPRRVVNYGYTF,TGTGCCAGCAGCCCCAGGAGGGTAGTCAACTATGGCTACACCTTC
TRBD2,TRBJ2-1,NA,TRBV9,CASSETRGLAGPEQFF,TGTGCCAGCAGCGAAACCCGGGGACTAGCGGGCCCTGAGCAGTTCTTC
NA,TRBJ1-2,NA,TRBV30,CAWSRGLEGYTF,TGTGCCTGGAGCCGGGGACTGGAGGGCTACACCTTC
TRBD1,TRBJ2-5,once,TRBV11-2,CASSLGTRTGNQETQYF,TGTGCCAGCAGCTTAGGTACCCGGACAGGGAACCAAGAGACCCAGTACTTC
TRBD1,TRBJ2-1,few,TRBV5-5,CASSLAGTGAYNEQFF,TGTGCCAGCAGCTTGGCCGGGACAGGGGCCTACAATGAGCAGTTCTTC
NA,TRBJ1-2,NA,TRBV6-5,CASSYSRVAGYTF,TGTGCCAGCAGTTACTCGAGGGTCGCGGGCTACACCTTC
NA,TRBJ2-6,NA,TRBV5-8,CASSSRQAGANVLTF,TGTGCCAGCAGCTCTCGACAGGCTGGGGCCAACGTCCTGACTTTC
NA,TRBJ1-1,medium-sized,TRBV30,CAWSVGTGEAFF,TGTGCCTGGAGTGTAGGGACCGGGGAAGCTTTCTTT
TRBD2,TRBJ2-1,NA,TRBV5-1,CASSLSGSSYNEQFF,TGCGCCAGCAGCCTCAGCGGGAGCTCCTACAATGAGCAGTTCTTC
NA,TRBJ2-7,NA,TRBV19,CASSISGDEQYF,TGTGCCAGTAGTATCTCCGGGGACGAGCAGTACTTC
NA,TRBJ2-3,NA,TRBV9,CASNGDYSTDTQYF,TGTGCCAGCAACGGGGATTATAGCACAGATACGCAGTATTTT
NA,TRBJ2-1,NA,TRBV2,CASSRLERFDEQFF,TGTGCCAGCAGCCGACTAGAACGGTTCGATGAGCAGTTCTTC
NA,TRBJ2-5,few,TRBV2,CASSEAGAETQYF,TGTGCCAGCAGTGAAGCGGGGGCCGAGACCCAGTACTTC
TRBD1,TRBJ1-1,NA,TRBV27,CASSLGQGFRTEAFF,TGTGCCAGCAGTTTGGGACAGGGTTTTCGGACTGAAGCTTTCTTT
NA,TRBJ2-1,NA,TRBV5-5,CASSYGIVNEQFF,TGTGCCAGCAGCTATGGGATCGTGAATGAGCAGTTCTTC
TRBD1,TRBJ1-6,few,TRBV6-4,CASSVTGVNSPLHF,TGTGCCAGCAGTGTCACAGGGGTTAATTCACCCCTCCACTTT
NA,TRBJ1-5,NA,TRBV27,CASSQTGNNQPQHF,TGTGCCAGCAGTCAAACAGGTAACAATCAGCCCCAGCATTTT
TRBD1,TRBJ1-2,once,TRBV15,CATSRIQGDGYTF,TGTGCCACCAGTAGAATACAGGGGGATGGCTACACCTTC
TRBD1,TRBJ1-2,NA,TRBV14,CASSQGRSGDRGRYGYTF,TGTGCCAGCAGCCAAGGCAGGTCCGGGGACAGGGGACGGTATGGCTACACCTTC
TRBD1,TRBJ2-1,once,TRBV27,CASSTPGTVHNEQFF,TGTGCCAGCAGTACTCCCGGGACAGTCCACAATGAGCAGTTCTTC
NA,TRBJ2-2,NA,TRBV11-3,CASSLGGPAGELFF,TGTGCCAGCAGCTTAGGTGGGCCCGCCGGGGAGCTGTTTTTT
NA,TRBJ2-4,NA,TRBV7-9,CASSLDAGAAAKNIQYF,TGTGCCAGCAGCTTAGACGCAGGGGCGGCAGCCAAAAACATTCAGTACTTC
NA,TRBJ1-6,NA,TRBV19,CASSRSETYNSPLHF,TGTGCCAGTAGTAGGTCAGAAACATATAATTCACCCCTCCACTTT
TRBD1,TRBJ1-2,NA,TRBV19,CASSVGQEHSYGYTF,TGTGCCAGTAGTGTGGGACAGGAACACAGTTATGGCTACACCTTC
TRBD2,TRBJ2-1,NA,TRBV7-8,CASSQGLAGGFYNEQFF,TGTGCCAGCAGCCAAGGACTAGCGGGGGGGTTCTACAATGAGCAGTTCTTC
TRBD2,TRBJ2-7,few,TRBV30,CAWEVGAGDYEQYF,TGTGCCTGGGAGGTAGGAGCGGGGGACTACGAGCAGTACTTC
TRBD1,TRBJ2-7,NA,TRBV18,CASSLPGTGAEQYF,TGTGCCAGCTCACTACCCGGGACAGGGGCCGAGCAGTACTTC
NA,TRBJ1-1,many,TRBV9,CASSPMIGTEAFF,TGTGCCAGCAGCCCGATGATTGGGACTGAAGCTTTCTTT
NA,TRBJ2-7,NA,TRBV14,CASSQDTDYEQYF,TGTGCCAGCAGCCAAGATACAGATTACGAGCAGTACTTC